Below, 23 T cell receptor beta chains from the same sample are listed, as sequenced in a study of cytomegalovirus exposure and HLA in healthy donors. A multiplex PCR was run with 60 Vbeta primers and 13 Jbeta primers. Only in-frame clones appear in the TCRdb table, and some are missing; sequencing was by immunoSEQ multiplex PCR. The sample shows more than 150,000 clones, around 80% of them seen only once. The material sequenced was PBMCs. The receptors were gathered from a woman aged 25 to 39 in good health and CMV-seronegative.

This clone was picked up a small number of times. The chain couples TRBV30 to TRBJ1-2; a weak D match, TRBD1 (5 bases). CDR1 and CDR2 from the germline V gene are GTSNPN and SVGIG (reference sequence). V dropped 0 bases and J dropped 5 bases, with 13 bases sitting between them. The CDR3 consists of 14 residues. The CDR3 spells CAWSVRGIGYGYTF. The CDR3 DNA is TGTGCCTGGAGTGTACGGGGGATCGGGTATGGCTACACCTTC.

The chain recombines TRBV27 with TRBJ2-7; TRBD1 agrees at 9 bases. The germline CDR1 and CDR2 sequences are MNHEY and SMNVEV (reference sequence). This CDR3 region has 13 residues. J lost 3 bases, V lost 6 bases, and 3 bases had no gene match. CDR3 bases: TGTGCCAGCAGCGGGACAGGGTTCTACGAGCAGTACTTC. This translates into CASSGTGFYEQYF.

The chain joins TRBV9 to TRBJ1-1; TRBD1 aligns across 9 bases. V trimming: 4 bases; J trimming: 1 base; junction bases outside the gene matches: 5. The CDR3 contains 15 residues. Germline-derived CDR1 and CDR2 are SGDLS and YYNGEE. DNA of the CDR3: TGTGCCAGCAGCCGGGACAGGGAGCCGAACACTGAAGCTTTCTTT. Translated, it gives CASSRDREPNTEAFF.

The chain is built from TRBV5-6 and TRBJ1-1; no definite D call. The CDR3 runs to 17 residues. V gave up 0 bases and J gave up 2 bases, with 17 bases separating them. Germline assignment: CDR1 SGHDT and CDR2 YYEEEE. Here the CDR3 DNA reads TGTGCCAGCAGCTTGGAATATGGAAGACGGGTAAACACTGAAGCTTTCTTT. This gives the protein CASSLEYGRRVNTEAFF.

The count of this clone is one. The gene calls are TRBV18 and TRBJ1-4; no clear D. The V end was cut by 3 bases, the J end by 8 bases, with 19 bases between. This CDR3 has 16 amino acids. Germline CDR1 is KGHSH and CDR2 is LQKENI. For the CDR3, the DNA is TGTGCCAGCTCACCTCAGAGAGACTTCCTCAGCGAAAAACTGTTTTTT. Protein product: CASSPQRDFLSEKLFF.

The chain couples TRBV19 to TRBJ2-3; D gene unclear. V was shortened by 8 bases and J by 2 bases, with 17 bases between the two germline ends. The CDR3 has 15 amino acids. The germline V gene has CDR1 LNHDA and CDR2 SQIVND (reference sequence). DNA of the CDR3: TGTGCCAGTTCTCTAGTATCCCGTCCCACAGATACGCAGTATTTT. Translation: CASSLVSRPTDTQYF.

The V and J genes are TRBV2 and TRBJ2-1; 8 bases map to TRBD2. Germline assignment: CDR1 SNHLY and CDR2 FYNNEI. The CDR3 length is 16 residues. With V trimmed by 6 bases and J by 8 bases, 15 bases remained unmatched. CDR3 in amino acids: CASSESPGRGGDEQFF. The CDR3 nucleotides read TGTGCCAGCAGCGAAAGCCCCGGACGGGGGGGCGATGAGCAGTTCTTC. The complete variable domain, with remaining parts taken from reference TRBV2 and TRBJ2-1, reads EPEVTQTPSHQVTQMGQEVILRCVPISNHLYFYWYRQILGQKVEFLVSFYNNEISEKSEIFDDQFSVERPDGSNFTLKIRSTKLEDSAMYFCASSESPGRGGDEQFFGPGTRLTVL.

In regard to this clone: This sample includes further DNA sequences coding for the same CDR3. The rearrangement links TRBV5-6 to TRBJ1-2; weak D call: TRBD1 (5 bases). The V gene's germline CDR1 is SGHDT and CDR2 YYEEEE. CDR3 length equals 14 residues. Trimming left V 2 bases short and J 3 bases short, with 11 bases between. In DNA form, the CDR3 reads TGTGCCAGCAGCTTAGGGGTACGTGACTATGGCTACACCTTC. It codes for CASSLGVRDYGYTF.

This clone was seen more than once but under ten times. The V call is TRBV4-2, the J call TRBJ1-1; D call uncertain. Deletions cut 1 base from V and 2 bases from J, with 5 bases between. Germline assignment: CDR1 LGHNA and CDR2 YNFKEQ. The CDR3 has 13 amino acids. CDR3 region: CASSQVLNTEAFF. Here the CDR3 DNA reads TGTGCCAGCAGCCAAGTCCTTAACACTGAAGCTTTCTTT.

The gene calls are TRBV27 and TRBJ2-1, with a weak D call TRBD2 (5 bases). This CDR3 comprises 16 residues. From germline, CDR1 is MNHEY and CDR2 SMNVEV (reference sequence). V shed 1 base and J shed 7 bases, with 17 bases lying between them. CDR3 DNA sequence: TGTGCCAGCAGTTTATGGCAGGCAGCCGGGAAGAATGAGCAGTTCTTC. It specifies CASSLWQAAGKNEQFF.

The rearrangement links TRBV6-5 to TRBJ2-1; TRBD1 aligns across 9 bases. With V trimmed by 4 bases and J by 1 base, 2 bases remained unmatched. The CDR3 covers 15 residues. CDR1 and CDR2 (germline): MNHEY, SVGAGI. CDR3 nucleotides: TGTGCCAGCAGTTCCGGGACAGGGTCCTACAATGAGCAGTTCTTC. Amino acids: CASSSGTGSYNEQFF.

V and J are TRBV30 and TRBJ1-4; D unresolved. The germline gives CDR1 GTSNPN, CDR2 SVGIG (reference sequence). There are 14 residues in the CDR3. Between the trimmed V and J ends, which lost 2 bases and 0 bases, there was a span of 7 bases. The CDR3 loop reads CAWSLNPTNEKLFF. The CDR3 nucleotides read TGTGCCTGGAGTCTAAATCCAACTAATGAAAAACTGTTTTTT. Supplemented by reference TRBV30 and TRBJ1-4, the full variable domain reads SQTIHQWPATLVQPVGSPLSLECTVEGTSNPNLYWYRQAAGRGLQLLFYSVGIGQISSEVPQNLSASRPQDRQFILSSKKLLLSDSGFYLCAWSLNPTNEKLFFGSGTQLSVL.

The rearrangement joins TRBV5-1 to TRBJ2-7; 8 nucleotides match TRBD2. Trimming at V came to 2 bases and at J to 2 bases, leaving 15 bases not matched to a gene. Germline values: CDR1 SGHRS, CDR2 YFSETQ. This CDR3 comprises 18 residues. CDR3 DNA: TGCGCCAGCAGCTTCCAACCTCCGGGGCGGGGGGCTCCCTACGAGCAGTACTTC. Amino acids: CASSFQPPGRGAPYEQYF. Variable domain in full (rest from reference TRBV5-1 and TRBJ2-7): KAGVTQTPRYLIKTRGQQVTLSCSPISGHRSVSWYQQTPGQGLQFLFEYFSETQRNKGNFPGRFSGRQFSNSRSEMNVSTLELGDSALYLCASSFQPPGRGAPYEQYFGPGTRLTVT.

This clone showed up just once. The rearrangement uses TRBV7-2 and TRBJ1-5, with D possibly being TRBD1 (6 bases). Germline CDR1 SGHTA, CDR2 FQGNSA. The CDR3 is made up of 13 amino acids. Between the trimmed V and J ends, which lost 5 bases and 5 bases, there was a span of 10 bases. The CDR3, as DNA: TGTGCCAGCAGCCTACAGGGTTATCAGCCCCAGCATTTT. This translates into CASSLQGYQPQHF.

The count of this clone is one. This rearrangement joins TRBV9 to TRBJ1-1, with a possible D match to TRBD1 (5 bases). V was shortened by 3 bases and J by 1 base, with 7 bases between the two germline ends. CDR3 size: 13 residues. Germline V lookup: CDR1 SGDLS, CDR2 YYNGEE. The chain's CDR3 is CASSDQGNTEAFF. CDR3 DNA: TGTGCCAGCAGCGACCAGGGGAACACTGAAGCTTTCTTT.

The chain combines TRBV9 with TRBJ1-3, with TRBD1 as a possible D gene (6 bases). The CDR3 has 14 residues. The germline CDR1 and CDR2 sequences are SGDLS and YYNGEE. Trimming cost V 2 bases and J 6 bases, with 12 bases left between them. The CDR3 DNA follows: TGTGCCAGCAGCGTCGGCAGGGGAGTAAACACCATATATTTT. Translating it yields CASSVGRGVNTIYF.

This chain connects TRBV5-1 to TRBJ2-1; TRBD1 is a possible D gene (6 bases). Between the trimmed V and J ends, which lost 3 bases and 9 bases, there was a span of 19 bases. CDR1 and CDR2 from the germline V gene are SGHRS and YFSETQ. The CDR3 runs to 15 residues. The CDR3 DNA sequence: TGCGCCAGCAGCTCGACAAGAACCGTGGGGGCTGAGCAGTTCTTC. Its translation is CASSSTRTVGAEQFF.

This chain uses TRBV10-3 with TRBJ1-6, with D maybe TRBD1 (5 bases). This CDR3 spans 14 amino acids. Germline V gene lookup returns CDR1 ENHRY and CDR2 SYGVKD. Trimming stripped 3 bases from V and 8 bases from J, with 11 bases between. The CDR3 loop is CAISEQVGDSPLHF. In nucleotides, the CDR3 is TGTGCCATCAGTGAACAGGTTGGGGATTCACCCCTCCACTTT.

V gene TRBV2 combines with J gene TRBJ1-2; a weak D match, TRBD1 (6 bases). Trimming pared 6 bases from V and 8 bases from J, leaving 13 bases between. Germline V gives CDR1 SNHLY, CDR2 FYNNEI. The CDR3 is made up of 12 amino acids. In DNA form, the CDR3 reads TGTGCCAGCAGGAGACAGGCGCGGGGCTACACCTTC. It codes for CASRRQARGYTF.

V usage is TRBV10-3 and J usage is TRBJ2-7; D remains unclear. The CDR3 runs 17 residues. With 0 bases removed from V and 2 bases from J, the gap between germline ends came to 17 bases. The germline V gene has CDR1 ENHRY and CDR2 SYGVKD. CDR3 sequence: CAISESSLARNTYEQYF. CDR3 nucleotides: TGTGCCATCAGTGAGTCGTCGTTAGCAAGGAATACCTACGAGCAGTACTTC.

The V gene is TRBV12-5, the J gene TRBJ2-1; D is possibly TRBD1 (6 bases). CDR3 length: 15 amino acids. Trimming shortened V by 2 bases and J by 5 bases, and 13 bases separated the two germline ends. CDR1 and CDR2 (germline): LGHNT, FRNRAP. CDR3 in DNA: TGTGCTAGTGGTTTGACCTTGGACAGTAACAATGAGCAGTTCTTC. This encodes CASGLTLDSNNEQFF.

About this clone itself: One end of the junction fails to match germline, which may point to a read error. The chain has TRBV2 and TRBJ1-5; D gene ambiguous. Looked up from germline, CDR1 is SNHLY and CDR2 is FYNNEI. This CDR3 is 14 amino acids long. DNA for the CDR3: TGTACCAGCAGTGGAGGAAATAGCAATCAGCCCCAGCATTTT. Translated: CTSSGGNSNQPQHF.

This clone was recorded once. One end of the junction does not line up with germline, which may come from a read error. The chain is built from TRBV7-7 and TRBJ1-1; D ambiguous. Germline loops: CDR1 SSHAT, CDR2 FNYEAQ (reference sequence). This CDR3 is built from 13 residues. The CDR3, as DNA: TGTGCTAGCAGCTTATTAGAAAACACTGAAGCTTTCTTT. Protein: CASSLLENTEAFF.